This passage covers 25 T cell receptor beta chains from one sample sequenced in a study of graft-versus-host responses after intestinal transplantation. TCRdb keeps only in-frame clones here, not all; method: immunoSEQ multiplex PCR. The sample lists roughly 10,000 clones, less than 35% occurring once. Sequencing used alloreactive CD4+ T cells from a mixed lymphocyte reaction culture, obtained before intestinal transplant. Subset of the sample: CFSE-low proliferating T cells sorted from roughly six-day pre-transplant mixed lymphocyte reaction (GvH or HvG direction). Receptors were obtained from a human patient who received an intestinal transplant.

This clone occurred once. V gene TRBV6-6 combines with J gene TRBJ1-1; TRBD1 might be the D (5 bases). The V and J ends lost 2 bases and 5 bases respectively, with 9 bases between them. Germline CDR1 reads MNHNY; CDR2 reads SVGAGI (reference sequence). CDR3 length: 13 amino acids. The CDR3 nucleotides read TGTGCCAGCAGTTACGGGTGGGGGACTGAAGCTTTCTTT. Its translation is CASSYGWGTEAFF.

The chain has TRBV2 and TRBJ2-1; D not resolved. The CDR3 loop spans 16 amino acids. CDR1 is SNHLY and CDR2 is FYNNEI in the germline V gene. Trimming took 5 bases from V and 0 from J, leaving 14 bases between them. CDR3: CASSFLRPSSYNEQFF. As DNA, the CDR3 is TGTGCCAGCAGTTTTCTCAGGCCAAGCTCCTACAATGAGCAGTTCTTC.

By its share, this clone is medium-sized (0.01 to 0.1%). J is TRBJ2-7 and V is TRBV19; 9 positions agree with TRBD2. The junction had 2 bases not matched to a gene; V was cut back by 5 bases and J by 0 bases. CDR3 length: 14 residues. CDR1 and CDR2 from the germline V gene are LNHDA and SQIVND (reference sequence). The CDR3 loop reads CASSGSGGSYEQYF. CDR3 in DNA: TGTGCCAGTAGTGGTAGCGGGGGCTCCTACGAGCAGTACTTC.

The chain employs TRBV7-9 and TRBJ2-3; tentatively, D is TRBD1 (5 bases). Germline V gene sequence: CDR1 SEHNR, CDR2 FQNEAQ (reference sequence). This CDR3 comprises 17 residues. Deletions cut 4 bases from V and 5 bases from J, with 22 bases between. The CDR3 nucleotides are TGTGCCAGCAGCTCCGTGTGGGGCCCCGAAGGTTTAGATACGCAGTATTTT. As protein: CASSSVWGPEGLDTQYF.

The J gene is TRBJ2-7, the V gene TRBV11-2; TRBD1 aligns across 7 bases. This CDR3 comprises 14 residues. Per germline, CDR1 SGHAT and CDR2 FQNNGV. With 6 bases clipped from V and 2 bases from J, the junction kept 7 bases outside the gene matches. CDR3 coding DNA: TGTGCCAGCAGAGTTCGGGACAGACCCTACGAGCAGTACTTC. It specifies CASRVRDRPYEQYF.

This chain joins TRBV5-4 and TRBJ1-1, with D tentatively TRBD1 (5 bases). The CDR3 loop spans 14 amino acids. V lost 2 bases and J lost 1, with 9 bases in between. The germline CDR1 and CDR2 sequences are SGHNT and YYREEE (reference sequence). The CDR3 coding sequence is TGTGCCAGCAGCTTCTGGGGGGGGAACACTGAAGCTTTCTTT. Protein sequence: CASSFWGGNTEAFF.

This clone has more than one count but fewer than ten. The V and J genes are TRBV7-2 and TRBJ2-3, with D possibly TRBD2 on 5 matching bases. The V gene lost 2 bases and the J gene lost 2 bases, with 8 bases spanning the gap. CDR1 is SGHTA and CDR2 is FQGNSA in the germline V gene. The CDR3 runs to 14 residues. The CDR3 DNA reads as TGTGCCAGCAGCTTATACCGGGACACAGATACGCAGTATTTT. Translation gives CASSLYRDTDTQYF. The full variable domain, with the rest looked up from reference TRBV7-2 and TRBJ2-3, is GAGVSQSPSNKVTEKGKDVELRCDPISGHTALYWYRQSLGQGLEFLIYFQGNSAPDKSGLPSDRFSAERTGGSVSTLTIQRTQQEDSAVYLCASSLYRDTDTQYFGPGTRLTVL.

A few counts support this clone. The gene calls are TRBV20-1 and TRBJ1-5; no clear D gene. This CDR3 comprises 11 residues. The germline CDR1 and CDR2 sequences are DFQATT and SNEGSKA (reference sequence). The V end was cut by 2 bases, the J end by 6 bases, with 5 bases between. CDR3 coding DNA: TGCAGTGCTAGATCTGGTCAGCCCCAGCATTTT. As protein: CSARSGQPQHF.

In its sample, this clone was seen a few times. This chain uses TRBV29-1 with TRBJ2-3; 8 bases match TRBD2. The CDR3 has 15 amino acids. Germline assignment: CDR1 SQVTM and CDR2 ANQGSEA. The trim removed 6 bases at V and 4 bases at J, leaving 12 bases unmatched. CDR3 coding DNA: TGCAGCGTCGCTACCTCCGGGGGGGCAGCAGATACGCAGTATTTT. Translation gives CSVATSGGAADTQYF.

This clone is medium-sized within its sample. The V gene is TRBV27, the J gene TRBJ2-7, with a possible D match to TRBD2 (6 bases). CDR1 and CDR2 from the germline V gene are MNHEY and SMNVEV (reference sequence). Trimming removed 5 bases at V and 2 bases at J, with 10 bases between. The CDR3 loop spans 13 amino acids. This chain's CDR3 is CASSPTGAYEQYF. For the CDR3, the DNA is TGTGCCAGCAGTCCCACGGGGGCCTACGAGCAGTACTTC.

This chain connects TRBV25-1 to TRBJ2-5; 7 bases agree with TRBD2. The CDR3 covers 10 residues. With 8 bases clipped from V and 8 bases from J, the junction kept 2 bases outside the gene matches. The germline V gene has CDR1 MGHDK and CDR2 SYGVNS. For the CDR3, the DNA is TGTGCCAGCGGGGGGGTAACCCAGTACTTC. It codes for CASGGVTQYF.

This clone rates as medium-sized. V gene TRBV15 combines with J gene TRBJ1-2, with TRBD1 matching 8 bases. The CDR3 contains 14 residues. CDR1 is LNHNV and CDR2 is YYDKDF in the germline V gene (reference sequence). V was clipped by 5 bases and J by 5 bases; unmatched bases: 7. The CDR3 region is CATSVDREGYGYTF. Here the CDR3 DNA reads TGTGCCACCAGCGTGGACAGGGAAGGTTATGGCTACACCTTC.

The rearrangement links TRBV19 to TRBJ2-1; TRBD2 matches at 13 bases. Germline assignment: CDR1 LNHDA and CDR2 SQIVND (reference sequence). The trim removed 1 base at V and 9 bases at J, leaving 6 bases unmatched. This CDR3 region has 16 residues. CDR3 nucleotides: TGTGCCAGTAGTATAGCGGGACTAGCGGGATATAGTGAGCAGTTCTTC. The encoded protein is CASSIAGLAGYSEQFF.

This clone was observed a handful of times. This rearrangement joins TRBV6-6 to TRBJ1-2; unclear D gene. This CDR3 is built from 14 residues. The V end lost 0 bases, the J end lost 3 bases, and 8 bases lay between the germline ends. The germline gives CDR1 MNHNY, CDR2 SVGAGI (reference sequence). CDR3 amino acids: CASSYSETYYGYTF. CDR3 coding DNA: TGTGCCAGCAGTTACTCGGAGACTTACTATGGCTACACCTTC.

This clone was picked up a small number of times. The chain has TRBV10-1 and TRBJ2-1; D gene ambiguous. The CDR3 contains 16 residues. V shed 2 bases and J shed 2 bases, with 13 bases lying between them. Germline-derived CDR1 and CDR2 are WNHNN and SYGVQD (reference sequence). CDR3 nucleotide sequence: TGCGCCAGCAGTGAGGGCGCCGGATTTACCTACAATGAGCAGTTCTTC. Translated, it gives CASSEGAGFTYNEQFF.

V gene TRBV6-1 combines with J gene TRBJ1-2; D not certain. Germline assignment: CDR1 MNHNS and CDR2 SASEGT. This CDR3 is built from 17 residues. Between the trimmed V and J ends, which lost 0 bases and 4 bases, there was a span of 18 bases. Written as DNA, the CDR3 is TGTGCCAGCAGTGAAGCGTCCGCGGCAGGAGTTGTCTATGGCTACACCTTC. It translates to CASSEASAAGVVYGYTF.

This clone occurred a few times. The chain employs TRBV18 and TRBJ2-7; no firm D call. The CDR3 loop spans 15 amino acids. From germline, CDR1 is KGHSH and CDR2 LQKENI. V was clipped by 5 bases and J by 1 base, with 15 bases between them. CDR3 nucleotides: TGTGCCAGCTCAGTTCCGACGGCCCCTTCCTACGAGCAGTACTTC. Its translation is CASSVPTAPSYEQYF.

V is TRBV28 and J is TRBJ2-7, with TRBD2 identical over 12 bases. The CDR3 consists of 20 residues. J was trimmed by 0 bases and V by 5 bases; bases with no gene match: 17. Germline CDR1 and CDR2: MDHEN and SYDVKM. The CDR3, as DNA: TGTGCCAGCAGTCTTCCAAGAGTAACTAGCGGGAGGCGGAGCTCCTACGAGCAGTACTTC. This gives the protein CASSLPRVTSGRRSSYEQYF.

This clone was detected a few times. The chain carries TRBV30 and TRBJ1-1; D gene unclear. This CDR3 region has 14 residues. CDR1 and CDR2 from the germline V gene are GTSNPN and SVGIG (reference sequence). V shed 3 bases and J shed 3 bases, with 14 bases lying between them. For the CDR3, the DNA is TGTGCCTGGAGGGCTTTCGGGGTGTACACTGAAGCTTTCTTT. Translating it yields CAWRAFGVYTEAFF.

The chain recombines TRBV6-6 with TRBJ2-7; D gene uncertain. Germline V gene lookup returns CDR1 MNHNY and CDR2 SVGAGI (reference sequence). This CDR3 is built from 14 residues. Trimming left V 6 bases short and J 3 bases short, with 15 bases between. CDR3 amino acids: CASSMSASYYEQYF. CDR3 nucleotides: TGTGCCAGCAGCATGTCTGCAAGTTACTACGAGCAGTACTTC.

The CDR3 DNA sequence: TGCGCCAGCAGCCAAGAACCACTCACAGGGAGGGATTATGAAAAACTGTTTTTT. Translating it yields CASSQEPLTGRDYEKLFF. The chain links TRBV4-1 to TRBJ1-4, with D tentatively TRBD1 (6 bases). The CDR3 consists of 18 residues. Trimming took off 0 bases at V and 6 bases at J, with 20 bases between the two ends. CDR1 and CDR2 (germline): MGHRA, YSYEKL.

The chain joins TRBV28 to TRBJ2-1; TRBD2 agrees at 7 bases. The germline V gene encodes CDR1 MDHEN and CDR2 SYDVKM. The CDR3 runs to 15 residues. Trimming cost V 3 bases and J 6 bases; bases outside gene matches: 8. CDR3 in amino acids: CASSFRAGVSNEQFF. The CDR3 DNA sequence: TGTGCCAGCAGTTTCAGGGCGGGAGTCTCCAATGAGCAGTTCTTC.

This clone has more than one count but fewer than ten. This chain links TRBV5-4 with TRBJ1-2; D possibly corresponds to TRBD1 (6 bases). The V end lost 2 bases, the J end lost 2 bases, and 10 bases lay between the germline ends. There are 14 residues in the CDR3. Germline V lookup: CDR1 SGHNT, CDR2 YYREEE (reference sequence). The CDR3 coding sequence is TGTGCCAGCAGCTTCGAGGGGGGGAACTATGGCTACACCTTC. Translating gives CASSFEGGNYGYTF.

The CDR3 nucleotides read TGTGCCAGCAGCTTTTTGAACAATGAGCAGTTCTTC. Its translation: CASSFLNNEQFF. The chain combines TRBV7-4 with TRBJ2-1; D call uncertain. Deletions cut 3 bases from V and 5 bases from J, with 5 bases between. Looked up from germline, CDR1 is SGHVT and CDR2 is SQSDAQ. This CDR3 comprises 12 residues.

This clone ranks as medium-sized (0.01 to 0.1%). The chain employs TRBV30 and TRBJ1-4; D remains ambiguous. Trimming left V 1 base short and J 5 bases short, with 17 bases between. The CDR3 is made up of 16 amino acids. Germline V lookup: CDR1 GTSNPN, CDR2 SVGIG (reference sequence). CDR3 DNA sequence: TGTGCCTGGAGTGCCCGGCTCCACGTTCCCAATGAAAAACTGTTTTTT. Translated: CAWSARLHVPNEKLFF.